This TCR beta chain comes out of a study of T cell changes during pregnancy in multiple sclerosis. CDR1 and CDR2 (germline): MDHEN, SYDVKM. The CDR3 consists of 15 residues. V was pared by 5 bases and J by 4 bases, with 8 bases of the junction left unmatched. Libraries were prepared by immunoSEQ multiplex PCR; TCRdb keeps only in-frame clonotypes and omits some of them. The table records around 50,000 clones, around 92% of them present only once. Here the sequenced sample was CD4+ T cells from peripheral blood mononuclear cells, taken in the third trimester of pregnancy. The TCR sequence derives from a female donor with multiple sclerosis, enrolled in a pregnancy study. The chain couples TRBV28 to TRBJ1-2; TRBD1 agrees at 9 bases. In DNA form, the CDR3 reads TGTGCCAGCAGTCTGGGGACAGGGCGTACCTATGGCTACACCTTC. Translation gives CASSLGTGRTYGYTF.